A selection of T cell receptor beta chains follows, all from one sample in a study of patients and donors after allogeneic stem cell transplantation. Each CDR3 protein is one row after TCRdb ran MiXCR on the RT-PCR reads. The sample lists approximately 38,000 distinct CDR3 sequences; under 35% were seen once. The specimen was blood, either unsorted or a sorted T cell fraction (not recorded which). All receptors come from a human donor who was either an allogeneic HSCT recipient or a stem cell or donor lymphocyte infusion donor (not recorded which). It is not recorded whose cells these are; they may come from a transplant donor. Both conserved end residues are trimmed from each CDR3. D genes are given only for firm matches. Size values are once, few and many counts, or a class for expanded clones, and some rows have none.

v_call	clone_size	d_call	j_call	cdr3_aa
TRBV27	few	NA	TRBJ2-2	ASSRRFANTGELF
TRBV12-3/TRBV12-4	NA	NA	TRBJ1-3	ASSLESGRVSGNTIY
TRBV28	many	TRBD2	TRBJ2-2	ASSLVFLAGVTGELF
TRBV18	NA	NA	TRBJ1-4	ASSPRAGDRINEKLF
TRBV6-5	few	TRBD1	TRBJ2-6	ASSYSGQGYSGANVLT
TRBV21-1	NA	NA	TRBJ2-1	ASSKAERRSSYNEQF
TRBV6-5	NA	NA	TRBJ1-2	ASSYSLQANYGYT
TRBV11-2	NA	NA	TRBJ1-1	ASSALTAGNTEAF
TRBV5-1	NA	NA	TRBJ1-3	ASSLAKQPADTIY
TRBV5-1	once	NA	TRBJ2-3	ASVWDGTSTDTQY
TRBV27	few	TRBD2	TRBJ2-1	ASSYSGREFNEQF
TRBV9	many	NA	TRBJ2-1	ASSVGPYNEQF
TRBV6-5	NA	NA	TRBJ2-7	ASSKGFRSYEQY
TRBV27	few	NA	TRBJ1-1	ASSLKWVRGTGTEAF
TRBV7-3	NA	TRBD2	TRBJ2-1	ASSPWTSGSNEQF
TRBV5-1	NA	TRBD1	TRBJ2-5	ASSAGGPETQY
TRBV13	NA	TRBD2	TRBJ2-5	ASSQERTSGMGAQY
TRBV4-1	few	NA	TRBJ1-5	ASSQDQGRDSNQPQH
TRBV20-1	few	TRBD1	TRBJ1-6	SARSGQVSSPLH
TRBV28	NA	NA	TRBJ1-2	ASSSGWNGYT
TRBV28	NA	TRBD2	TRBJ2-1	ASSYSGSLYNEQF
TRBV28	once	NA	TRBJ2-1	ASSLWTERF
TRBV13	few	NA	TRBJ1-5	ASSLDQSQPQH
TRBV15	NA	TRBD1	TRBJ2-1	ATSRGLTGWHNEQF
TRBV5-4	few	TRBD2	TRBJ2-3	ASSSAGLAFSHTQY
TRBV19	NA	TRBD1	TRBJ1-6	ASSDRPNSPLH
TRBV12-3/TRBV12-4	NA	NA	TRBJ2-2	ASSVWQANTGELF
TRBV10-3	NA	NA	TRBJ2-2	AIKGALQSDTGELF
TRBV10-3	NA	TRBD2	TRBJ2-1	AILPSGGHNEQF
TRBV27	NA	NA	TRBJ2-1	ASSPVLATNEQF
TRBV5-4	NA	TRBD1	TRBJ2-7	ASSLPGTAYEQY
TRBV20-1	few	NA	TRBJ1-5	SASAGHSNQPQH
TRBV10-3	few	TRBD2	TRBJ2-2	AISPGLAGSGELF
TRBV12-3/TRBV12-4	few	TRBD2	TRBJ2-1	ASRTSGKYNEQF
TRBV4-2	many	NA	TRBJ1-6	ASSQDLGSNNSPLH
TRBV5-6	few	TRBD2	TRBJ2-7	ASSSRSGAFTYEQY
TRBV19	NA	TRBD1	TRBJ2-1	ASSLGQGEQF
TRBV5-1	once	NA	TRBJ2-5	ASSLDLGQNVETQY
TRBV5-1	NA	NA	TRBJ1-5	ASSSGTGVYQPQH
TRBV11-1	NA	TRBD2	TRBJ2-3	ASSSPTSGRPTTDTQY
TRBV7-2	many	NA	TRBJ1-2	ASQTLTVPRDGYT
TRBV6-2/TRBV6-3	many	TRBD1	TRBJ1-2	ASADGQEAGGYT
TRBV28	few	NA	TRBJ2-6	ASSLPFRANVLT
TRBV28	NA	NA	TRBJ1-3	ASSSSGASGNTIY
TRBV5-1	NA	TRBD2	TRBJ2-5	ASSLTSGSETQY
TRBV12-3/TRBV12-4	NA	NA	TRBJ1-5	ASSLGDNSNQPQH
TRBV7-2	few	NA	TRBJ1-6	ASSPYSISYNSPLH
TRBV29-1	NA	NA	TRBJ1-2	SVEPGAPRGYT
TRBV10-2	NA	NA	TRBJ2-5	ASSDGPLGETQY
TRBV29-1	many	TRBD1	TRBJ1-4	SVEALGQGVEKLF
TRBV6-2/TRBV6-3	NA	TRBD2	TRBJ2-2	ASSYTSGTGELF
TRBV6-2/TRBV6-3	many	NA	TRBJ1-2	ASSRTEMFYGYT
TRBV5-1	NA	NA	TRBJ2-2	ASSLARSGPVGELF
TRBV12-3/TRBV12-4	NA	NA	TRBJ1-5	ASSIWGSNQPQH
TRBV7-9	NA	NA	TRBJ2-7	ASSLAGFSSYEQY